This is a list of T cell receptor beta chains from one sample in a study of CD8+ T cells in alopecia areata. Clones were read by immunoSEQ multiplex PCR, and TCRdb kept only the in-frame ones, dropping some. The table includes 150,000 to 250,000 clones, 55% to 70% detected once. The sample consisted of CD4+ T cells sorted from blood, taken at week 4, from a patient treated with tofacitinib. Receptors originate from a human donor with alopecia areata. Both conserved end residues are part of each CDR3.

V gene	J gene	CDR3 protein
TRBV18	TRBJ2-7	CASSPLPRGQGNEQYF
TRBV5-1	TRBJ2-3	CASSLGSGRTDTQYF
TRBV10-2	TRBJ2-7	CASRQGYEQYF
TRBV4-1	TRBJ1-4	CASSQRQPGFMATNEKLFF
TRBV19	TRBJ2-3	CASRVQGSTTDTQYF
TRBV2	TRBJ2-7	CASGVAGVYEQYF
TRBV29-1	TRBJ2-7	CSAGAYEQYF
TRBV30	TRBJ1-5	CAWSPSGTAKVRQHF
TRBV30	TRBJ1-5	CAWSGGLNQPQHF
TRBV7-9	TRBJ2-3	CASADTRGADTQYF
TRBV14	TRBJ2-7	CASSQLGLAEGSTQQYF
TRBV13	TRBJ1-3	CASSLYGAGNTIYF
TRBV30	TRBJ1-1	CAWSVRVGTEAFF
TRBV30	TRBJ1-2	CAWSRQGAGGYTF
TRBV7-8	TRBJ2-1	CASSLRDSGDEQFF
TRBV30	TRBJ1-1	CAWSGGRVNTEAFF
TRBV30	TRBJ1-1	CAWTPLVNTEAFF
TRBV25-1	TRBJ2-1	CASSERVPGEQFF
TRBV30	TRBJ2-1	CASGTGGADEQFF
TRBV5-5	TRBJ1-6	CASSLQGASPLHF
TRBV29-1	TRBJ2-1	CSVDMADFYNEQFF
TRBV15	TRBJ1-5	CATSKKTGRRGNQPQHF
TRBV20-1	TRBJ2-5	CSAFHETQYF
TRBV18	TRBJ1-2	CASSPPEGYYGYTF
TRBV7-2	TRBJ2-7	CASSLGIGFYYEQYF
TRBV6-6	TRBJ2-1	CASSYSLSRRGNEQFF
TRBV29-1	TRBJ2-3	CSVGTSGTDTQYF
TRBV15	TRBJ1-1	CATSRDLGGANTEAFF
TRBV18	TRBJ1-2	CASSPRPQGAGYTF
TRBV27	TRBJ2-7	CASKGGSEQYF
TRBV28	TRBJ2-1	CASSRAGTEQYNEQFF
TRBV9	TRBJ1-6	CASSAIDRGYNSPLHF
TRBV29-1	TRBJ1-6	CSVATGTGNSPLHF
TRBV7-2	TRBJ1-5	CASSYSTGMGQPQHF
TRBV25-1	TRBJ1-2	CASSDTTGANYGYTF
TRBV20-1	TRBJ1-1	CSASFTEAFF
TRBV7-2	TRBJ2-1	CASSQNGGRVDEQFF
TRBV18	TRBJ1-2	CASSPSGTAASGYTF
TRBV28	TRBJ1-6	CASSAGPTYSPLHF
TRBV5-6	TRBJ1-2	CASSLTGGRHYGYTF
TRBV18	TRBJ2-2	CASSPAGSNTGELFF
TRBV10-3	TRBJ1-2	CAIRRTGSGYTF
TRBV7-6	TRBJ1-3	CASSPGHSSGNTIYF
TRBV29-1	TRBJ1-6	CSGGRSSYNSPLHF
TRBV30	TRBJ2-7	CACRRQSYEQYF
TRBV29-1	TRBJ1-1	CSVQGLGAFF
TRBV29-1	TRBJ1-1	CSVAGTRLNTEAFF
TRBV29-1	TRBJ1-1	CSVVLTEAFF
TRBV25-1	TRBJ2-3	CASSRLATDTQYF
TRBV18	TRBJ1-3	CASSPLDSSGNTIYF